This TCR beta chain was retrieved from a study of response to subunit inactivated influenza vaccine. Whole-study results and caveats: Authors suggested that a seasonal influenza vaccination recruits few new T cells each time.

MiXCR, applied by TCRdb to the RT-PCR reads, yields one record per CDR3 protein. The sample yields hundreds of thousands of distinct CDR3 sequences, 15% to 19% seen once. For this clonotype: Antigen: not known.

The sequence derives from a man in his fifties who received an inactivated influenza vaccine. The sample in question was PBMCs from blood, obtained approximately 13 days after vaccination.

CDR3 protein: CASSLAFIRENYNEQFF. In nucleotides, the CDR3 is TGTGCCAGCAGCTTGGCCTTCATACGTGAAAACTACAATGAGCAGTTCTTC. The gene calls are TRBV5-4 and TRBJ2-1; D gene unclear. V lost 0 bases and J lost 3, with 16 bases in between. Germline CDR1 reads SGHNT; CDR2 reads YYREEE (reference sequence). The CDR3 has 17 residues.